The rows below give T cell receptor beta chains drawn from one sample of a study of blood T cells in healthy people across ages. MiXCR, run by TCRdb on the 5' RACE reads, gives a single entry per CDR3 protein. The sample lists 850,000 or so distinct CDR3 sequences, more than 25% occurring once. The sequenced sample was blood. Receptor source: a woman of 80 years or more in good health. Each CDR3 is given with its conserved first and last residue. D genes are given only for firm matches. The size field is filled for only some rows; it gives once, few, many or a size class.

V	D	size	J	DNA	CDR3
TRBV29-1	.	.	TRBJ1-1	TGCAGCGTCCATGACGGACTTAGGAACACTGAAGCTTTCTTT	CSVHDGLRNTEAFF
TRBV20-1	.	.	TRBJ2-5	TGCAGTGCTAATGTTGGGACCACCACCTACAATGAGCAGTACTTC	CSANVGTTTYNEQYF
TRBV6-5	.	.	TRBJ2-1	TGTGCCAGCAGTCACCGGACGCCTAGCTCCTACAATGAGCAGTTCTTC	CASSHRTPSSYNEQFF
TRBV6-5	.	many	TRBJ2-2	TGTGCCAGCAGCGTGGACTACCCTAACACCGGGGAGCTGTTTTTT	CASSVDYPNTGELFF
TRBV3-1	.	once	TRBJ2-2	TGTGCCAGCAGCCAAGGGACTACGAACACCGGGGAGCGGTTTTTT	CASSQGTTNTGERFF
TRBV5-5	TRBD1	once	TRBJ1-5	TGTGCCAGCAGCTTGGTAGGGGGGACGGACAGGGGTCAGCCCCAGCATTTT	CASSLVGGTDRGQPQHF
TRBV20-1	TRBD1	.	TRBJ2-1	TGCAGTGCCACGGGCTGGGGACAGGACTACAATGAGCAGTTCTTC	CSATGWGQDYNEQFF
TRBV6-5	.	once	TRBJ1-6	TGTGCCAGCAGTAGGAAACGGAATTCACCCCTCCACTTT	CASSRKRNSPLHF
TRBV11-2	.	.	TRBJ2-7	TGTGCCAGCAGCTTAGCCAGGACAGACGCGTCCTACGAGCAGTACTTC	CASSLARTDASYEQYF
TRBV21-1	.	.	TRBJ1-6	TGTGCCAGCAGCAACCCAGGACAGGGGGCGCATAATTCACCCCTCCACTTT	CASSNPGQGAHNSPLHF
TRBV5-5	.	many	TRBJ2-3	TGTGCCAGCAGCTTACGGGAATGGGATACGCAGTATTTT	CASSLREWDTQYF
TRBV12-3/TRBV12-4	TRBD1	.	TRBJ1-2	TGTACCAGCAGCCCTGACAGGGACTATGGCTACACCTTC	CTSSPDRDYGYTF
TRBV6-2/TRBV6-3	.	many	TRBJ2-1	TGTGCCAGCAGTTATTCTACAACCTCCTACAATGAGCAGTTCTTC	CASSYSTTSYNEQFF
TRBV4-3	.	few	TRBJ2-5	TGCGCCAGCAGCCCTGGCGGGGACTCGGAGACCCAGTACTTC	CASSPGGDSETQYF
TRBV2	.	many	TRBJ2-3	TGTGCCAGCAAGGAGGACTGGAGCACAGATACGCAGTATTTT	CASKEDWSTDTQYF
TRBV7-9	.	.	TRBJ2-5	TGTGCCAACAGCTTACTCCTAGGGGGGCCCCAAGAGACCCAGTACTTC	CANSLLLGGPQETQYF
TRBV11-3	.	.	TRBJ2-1	TGTGCCAGCAGCTTAGTTTCTAGAGCTCATGAGCAGTTCTTC	CASSLVSRAHEQFF
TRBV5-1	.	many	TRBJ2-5	TGCGCCAGCCGTCGGGCTCAAGAGACCCAGTACTTC	CASRRAQETQYF
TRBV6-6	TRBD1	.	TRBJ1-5	TGTGCCAGCACCTTCGACAGGGTCAATCAGCCCCAGCATTTT	CASTFDRVNQPQHF
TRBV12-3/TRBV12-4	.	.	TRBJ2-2	TGTGCCAGCAGTTTGGGACTCTCCGGGGAGCTGTTTTTT	CASSLGLSGELFF
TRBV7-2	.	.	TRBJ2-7	TGTGCCAGCAGCCCTCGTTCGCGGGGGCCGCTCCTCTATGAGCAGTACTTC	CASSPRSRGPLLYEQYF
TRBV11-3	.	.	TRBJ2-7	TGTGCCAGCAGGGGAGCAGGGGGGTTATTCAATGAGCAGTACTTC	CASRGAGGLFNEQYF
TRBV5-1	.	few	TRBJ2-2	TGCGCCAGCAGGGGGGACCGCCCTCCCATTAACACCGGGGAGCTGTTTTTT	CASRGDRPPINTGELFF
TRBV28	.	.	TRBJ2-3	TGTGCCAGCAGCCCCGGGCGGCGGTCCTCAGATACGCAGTATTTT	CASSPGRRSSDTQYF
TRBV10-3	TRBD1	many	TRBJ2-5	TGTGCCATCAGTGAGATCGGACAGGGCGGTGAGACCCAGTACTTC	CAISEIGQGGETQYF
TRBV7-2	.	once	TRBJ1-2	TGTGCCAGCAGCTTAGGCTGGGACCGAGGCAACTATGGCTACACCTTC	CASSLGWDRGNYGYTF
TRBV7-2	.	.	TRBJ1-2	TGTGCCGGCAGCTTAAGCGGGTATGGCTACACCTTC	CAGSLSGYGYTF
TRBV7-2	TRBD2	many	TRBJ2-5	TGTGCCAGCAGCTTAGCGCTGGTAGCGGGGGTACAAGAGACCCAGTACTTC	CASSLALVAGVQETQYF
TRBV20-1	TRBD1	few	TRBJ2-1	TGCAGTGCTGGGTATGCCGGGACAGGGTACAATGAGCAGTTCTTC	CSAGYAGTGYNEQFF
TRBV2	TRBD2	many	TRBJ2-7	TGTGCCAGCACTTGGACTAGCGGGGGGTACGAGCAGTACTTC	CASTWTSGGYEQYF
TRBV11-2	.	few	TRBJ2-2	TGTGCCAGCAGCTTAGATCGTAACAGGGAGCGGACCGGGGAGCTGTTTTTT	CASSLDRNRERTGELFF
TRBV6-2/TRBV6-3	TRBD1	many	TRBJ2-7	TGTGCCAGCAGTTGGAGACAGGGTATTGACGAGCAGTACTTC	CASSWRQGIDEQYF
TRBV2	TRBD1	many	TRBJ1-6	TGTGCCAGCTGCGGACAGGTTGATAATTCACCCCTCCACTTT	CASCGQVDNSPLHF
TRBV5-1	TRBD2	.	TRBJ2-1	TGCGCCAGCAGCTCCTCCGGGACTAGCGGGAACAATGAGCAGTTCTTC	CASSSSGTSGNNEQFF
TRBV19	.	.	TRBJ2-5	TGTGCCAGTAGTAACTCCACCACGGGCGAGACCCAGTACTTC	CASSNSTTGETQYF
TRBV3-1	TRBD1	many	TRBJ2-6	TGTGCCAGCAGTTGGACAGGGGGCTCTGGGGCCAACGTCCTGACTTTC	CASSWTGGSGANVLTF
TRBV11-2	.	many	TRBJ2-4	TGTGCCAGCAGCTTACCGGTGGGCTCCAAAAACATTCAGTACTTC	CASSLPVGSKNIQYF
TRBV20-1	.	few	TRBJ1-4	TGCAGTGCTCGCCCCGGGACCGCAAATGAAAAACTGTTTTTT	CSARPGTANEKLFF